This entry concerns a single T cell receptor beta chain. The antigen is undetermined. The data belong to a study of OX40 agonist ivuxolimab in advanced cancers. In the study overall: Ivuxolimab, which patients received intravenously every 2 weeks, was dosed at 0.01 to 10 mg/kg. Study-level findings and limits: It was also the case that some nonresponders had low normalized T-cell clonal expansion.

The data were produced by immunoSEQ multiplex PCR, yet TCRdb's version contains in-frame clones alone and is incomplete. The sample holds tens of thousands of clones, about 85% seen once. Losses at the gene ends were 6 bases for V and 2 bases for J; bases not matched to a gene: 10. The CDR3 is made up of 15 amino acids. CDR1 is LNHDA and CDR2 is SQIVND in the germline V gene (reference sequence). This TCR derives from an adult with an advanced solid tumor such as melanoma, head and neck, liver or kidney cancer. This chain links TRBV19 with TRBJ2-7, with TRBD1 matching 7 bases. Source: CD4+ or CD8+ T cells sorted from blood, taken in a trial of the OX40 agonist ivuxolimab. The CDR3 is CASSPSADRAYEQYF. CDR3 coding DNA: TGTGCCAGTAGCCCGTCGGCTGACAGGGCCTACGAGCAGTACTTC.